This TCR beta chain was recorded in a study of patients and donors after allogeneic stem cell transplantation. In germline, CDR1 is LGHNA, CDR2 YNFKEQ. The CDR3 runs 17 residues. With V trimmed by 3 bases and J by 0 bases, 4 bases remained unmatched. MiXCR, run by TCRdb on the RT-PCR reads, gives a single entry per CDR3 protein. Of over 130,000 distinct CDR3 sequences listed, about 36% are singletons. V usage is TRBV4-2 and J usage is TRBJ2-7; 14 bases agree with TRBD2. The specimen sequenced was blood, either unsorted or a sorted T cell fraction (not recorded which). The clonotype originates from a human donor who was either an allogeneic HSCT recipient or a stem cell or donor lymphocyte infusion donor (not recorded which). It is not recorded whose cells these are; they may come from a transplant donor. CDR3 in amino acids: CASSQGLAGVSSYEQYF. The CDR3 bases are TGTGCCAGCAGCCAGGGACTAGCGGGGGTGAGCTCCTACGAGCAGTACTTC.